This T cell receptor beta chain was found in a study of T cells in Graves' hyperthyroidism and ophthalmopathy. Study background: Peripheral blood was taken when the disease was first diagnosed, before any treatment began. Study-level findings and limits: In validation, the model predicted ophthalmopathy. These predictions came a median about 6.5 months before onset. Most clonotypes expanded in the thyroid (above 0.001) were also present in blood.

These patients, aged 18 to 65, had recently diagnosed hyperthyroidism lasting under 2 months. Template material for amplifying TCR beta CDR3 regions consisted of RNA transcripts. The primer set for the first-round RT-PCR of the TCR CDR3 was HTBI. One entry per CDR3 protein, called by TCRdb with MiXCR from the multiplex PCR reads. This table holds roughly 200,000 distinct CDR3 sequences, around 16% found once. The CDR3 is 12 amino acids. Trimming shortened V by 2 bases and J by 5 bases, and 6 bases separated the two germline ends. From germline, CDR1 is MNHEY and CDR2 SMNVEV (reference sequence). This clonotype has at least ten counts. As yet, its antigen is unknown.

The sequence derives from a woman aged 45-60 years with Graves' hyperthyroidism. The material sequenced was blood. The chain has TRBV27 and TRBJ2-5, with D unclear. CDR3 nucleotides: TGTGCCAGCAGTTTAAATTATGAGACCCAGTACTTC. This sequence encodes CASSLNYETQYF.